This T cell receptor (beta chain) appears in the sequencing data of a study of blood T cell repertoires in COVID-19. The overall study: From T cells, B-cell-depleted T cells, or PBMCs came the material, which was cDNA or gDNA.

As originally analysed: Amplification of reference gene primers provided the estimated nucleated cell counts. Measured with immunoSEQ multiplex PCR; TCRdb has only the in-frame clones, and not every one. V and J calls and clone size are as listed in that table; D and trimming were resolved from the DNA. The table records under 450,000 clones, approximately 84% of them present only once. Trimming cost V 6 bases and J 5 bases, with 16 bases left between them. CDR1 is SQVTM, CDR2 ANQGSEA, per germline. CDR3 length: 13 residues. This clone was found a few times. The receptor was derived from a woman younger than 45 who had recovered from COVID-19. This sequence joins TRBV29-1 and TRBJ1-1, with D possibly TRBD1 on 6 matching bases. The sequenced material came from PBMCs or T cells enriched from blood (not recorded which). The CDR3 DNA reads TGCAGCGTGGACCGGGCTCAGGGGACTGAAGCTTTCTTT. It yields the protein CSVDRAQGTEAFF.